This TCR beta chain was sequenced for a study of T cell changes during pregnancy in multiple sclerosis. Clones were sequenced by immunoSEQ multiplex PCR, and TCRdb holds only the in-frame ones, with some missing. The sample yields 55,000 to 70,000 clones, around 90% seen once. Germline CDR1 SGHRS, CDR2 YFSETQ. The CDR3 is 14 amino acids. V lost 3 bases, J lost 6 bases, and 5 bases stayed unmatched. The TCR was taken from a female donor with multiple sclerosis, enrolled in a pregnancy study. Sequenced here: CD4+ T cells from peripheral blood mononuclear cells, sampled after pregnancy. This chain uses TRBV5-1 with TRBJ2-1; 8 bases align to TRBD2. The CDR3 DNA sequence: TGCGCCAGCAGCTGGTCCGGGACTAGCAATGAGCAGTTCTTC. It encodes CASSWSGTSNEQFF.